These T cell receptor beta chains were read from a single sample in a study of control samples from healthy donors and cancer patients. The data were produced by immunoSEQ multiplex PCR, yet TCRdb's version contains in-frame clones alone and is incomplete. The data hold 15,000 or so clones, with roughly 93% observed a single time. Sequenced: PBMCs. The source of these receptors is a man older than 75 with lung cancer. CDR3s include the opening cysteine and the closing phenylalanine or tryptophan.

j_gene: TRBJ1-1
v_gene: TRBV7-2
CDR3aa: CASSLLGRVNTEAFF

j_gene: TRBJ2-7
v_gene: TRBV6-2/TRBV6-3
CDR3aa: CASSYGGQTYEQYF

j_gene: TRBJ2-7
v_gene: TRBV7-9
CDR3aa: CASSFWDRPSYEQYF

j_gene: TRBJ2-6
v_gene: TRBV19
CDR3aa: CASSSLWVSGANVLTF

j_gene: TRBJ1-2
v_gene: TRBV5-1
CDR3aa: CASSLAGTGADGYTF

j_gene: TRBJ1-4
v_gene: TRBV7-2
CDR3aa: CASSLAARASLFF

j_gene: TRBJ1-1
v_gene: TRBV7-2
CDR3aa: CASSLMGVQNTEAFF

j_gene: TRBJ1-6
v_gene: TRBV10-2
CDR3aa: CASTPTGSLYNSPLHF

j_gene: TRBJ2-1
v_gene: TRBV6-5
CDR3aa: CASETVNNEQFF

j_gene: TRBJ2-1
v_gene: TRBV3-1/TRBV3-2
CDR3aa: CATSSSGNEQFF

j_gene: TRBJ1-2
v_gene: TRBV6-5
CDR3aa: CASSPQGANYGYTF

j_gene: TRBJ1-3
v_gene: TRBV7-2
CDR3aa: CASSLLGQTSGNTIYF

j_gene: TRBJ1-1
v_gene: TRBV5-1
CDR3aa: CASSPYQNMNTEAFF

j_gene: TRBJ1-2
v_gene: TRBV2
CDR3aa: CASRGSGNYYGYTF

j_gene: TRBJ1-5
v_gene: TRBV4-2
CDR3aa: CASSQVPLGYSNQPQHF

j_gene: TRBJ2-1
v_gene: TRBV11-3
CDR3aa: CASSASGGPYNEQFF

j_gene: TRBJ2-6
v_gene: TRBV18
CDR3aa: CASSAGDGGANVLTF